The rows below give T cell receptor beta chains drawn from one sample of a study of spatial heterogeneity in lung cancer. Using its own MiXCR run on the 5' RACE reads, TCRdb lists one record per CDR3 protein. The sample has 23,000 or so distinct CDR3 sequences; under 7.5% are singletons. The sequenced sample was lung tumor tissue, obtained at surgery. The receptors originated from a male donor with early-stage non-small cell lung cancer. CDR3s include the opening cysteine and the closing phenylalanine or tryptophan. The D gene is left open where the match is weak. Size tells how often a clone was seen (once, few, many) or the class of an expanded clone, and some rows leave it out.

v_call	d_call	clone_size	j_call	cdr3_aa	cdr3_nt
TRBV10-2	-	many	TRBJ2-2	CASRGSGELFF	TGCGCCAGCAGGGGGAGCGGGGAGCTGTTTTTT
TRBV28	-	many	TRBJ2-7	CASSPLTSYEQYF	TGTGCCAGCAGTCCCCTTACGTCCTACGAGCAGTACTTC
TRBV5-6	TRBD1	many	TRBJ2-7	CASTWGQTYEQYF	TGTGCCAGCACCTGGGGACAGACCTACGAGCAGTACTTC
TRBV29-1	-	few	TRBJ2-5	CSVEGPGETQYF	TGCAGCGTTGAGGGTCCCGGGGAGACCCAGTACTTC
TRBV7-6	TRBD1	many	TRBJ1-5	CASSATGSQPQHF	TGTGCCAGCAGCGCGACAGGGAGCCAGCCCCAGCATTTT
TRBV5-5	-	many	TRBJ1-5	CASSSREGSNQPQHF	TGTGCCAGCAGCTCTAGGGAGGGAAGCAATCAGCCCCAGCATTTT
TRBV3-1	-	many	TRBJ2-7	CASSRGPSYEQYF	TGTGCCAGCAGCCGGGGGCCTAGCTACGAGCAGTACTTC
TRBV28	-	few	TRBJ1-5	CASSYPDRYQPQHF	TGTGCCAGCAGTTATCCTGATCGCTATCAGCCCCAGCATTTT
TRBV18	TRBD2	many	TRBJ2-3	CASSLAGGDTQYF	TGTGCCAGCTCACTAGCGGGAGGAGATACGCAGTATTTT
TRBV7-2	TRBD1	many	TRBJ1-5	CASSSQGNQPQHF	TGTGCCAGCAGCTCACAGGGGAATCAGCCCCAGCATTTT
TRBV29-1	TRBD2	many	TRBJ2-3	CSVAPTSGSVYTQYF	TGCAGCGTTGCCCCAACTAGCGGGAGTGTGTATACGCAGTATTTT
TRBV5-4	-	few	TRBJ2-7	CASSRDRFREQYF	TGTGCCAGCAGCCGCGACAGGTTTCGGGAGCAGTACTTC
TRBV5-4	TRBD2	many	TRBJ2-3	CASSWASERGSTDTQYF	TGTGCCAGCAGTTGGGCTAGTGAGCGGGGTAGCACAGATACGCAGTATTTT
TRBV7-8	TRBD2	many	TRBJ2-5	CASSLVPVGGAETQYF	TGTGCCAGCAGCTTAGTCCCCGTCGGGGGGGCGGAGACCCAGTACTTC
TRBV29-1	-	few	TRBJ1-5	CSVILGTGNQPQHF	TGCAGCGTTATTCTGGGAACGGGCAATCAGCCCCAGCATTTT
TRBV20-1	TRBD1	-	TRBJ1-2	CSVPRGNYGYTF	TGCAGTGTCCCCAGGGGGAACTATGGCTACACCTTC
TRBV3-1	TRBD2	many	TRBJ2-3	CASSQGRGFTDTQYF	TGTGCCAGCAGCCAAGGGCGGGGGTTCACAGATACGCAGTATTTT
TRBV15	-	many	TRBJ2-3	CATSGFRDTQYF	TGTGCCACCAGCGGTTTTAGGGATACGCAGTATTTT
TRBV27	-	many	TRBJ1-5	CASKLDQASNQPQHF	TGTGCCAGCAAGCTTGATCAGGCGAGCAATCAGCCCCAGCATTTT
TRBV5-1	-	many	TRBJ1-1	CASSLETPTEAFF	TGCGCCAGCAGCTTGGAGACGCCCACTGAAGCTTTCTTT
TRBV6-5	-	many	TRBJ1-5	CASSYSRLSNQPQHF	TGTGCCAGCAGTTACTCGAGACTCAGCAATCAGCCCCAGCATTTT
TRBV5-1	-	many	TRBJ2-7	CASRGSRPGEYEQYF	TGCGCCAGTCGGGGGAGCAGACCCGGAGAGTACGAGCAGTACTTC
TRBV15	-	many	TRBJ1-4	CATGPEWGLNEKLFF	TGTGCCACCGGTCCTGAGTGGGGCCTTAATGAAAAACTGTTTTTT
TRBV9	-	many	TRBJ2-1	CASSPGLAPNNEQFF	TGTGCCAGCAGCCCAGGGCTAGCGCCGAACAATGAGCAGTTCTTC
TRBV4-2	-	many	TRBJ2-3	CASSTGLPDTQYF	TGTGCCAGCAGCACGGGACTCCCAGATACGCAGTATTTT
TRBV5-8	TRBD1	many	TRBJ1-2	CASSLDRRGNGYTF	TGTGCCAGCAGCTTGGATCGCAGGGGGAATGGCTACACCTTC
TRBV11-2	TRBD2	-	TRBJ2-1	CASTLSGGWVYNEQFF	TGTGCCAGCACCCTCTCGGGGGGGTGGGTGTACAATGAGCAGTTCTTC
TRBV2	TRBD1	many	TRBJ1-5	CASSLSGQFSNQPQHF	TGTGCCAGCAGCCTCTCGGGACAGTTTAGCAATCAGCCCCAGCATTTT
TRBV6-5	TRBD2	many	TRBJ2-5	CASSFTLAGASYF	TGTGCCAGCAGTTTTACTCTAGCGGGGGCTTCGTACTTC
TRBV28	-	medium-sized	TRBJ1-1	CASTPTGIVVEAFF	TGTGCCAGCACCCCTACAGGGATCGTCGTGGAAGCTTTCTTT
TRBV3-1	-	few	TRBJ2-7	CASSQGGGEQYF	TGTGCCAGCAGCCAAGGAGGGGGCGAGCAGTACTTC
TRBV7-9	TRBD2	-	TRBJ2-1	CATSGRGNEQFF	TGTGCCACTAGCGGGAGGGGGAATGAGCAGTTCTTC
TRBV3-1	-	many	TRBJ2-2	CASSQETPGLGELFF	TGTGCCAGCAGCCAAGAAACCCCGGGACTGGGGGAGCTGTTTTTT
TRBV6-2/TRBV6-3	-	many	TRBJ1-1	CASSAGTEAFF	TGTGCCAGCAGCGCAGGGACTGAAGCTTTCTTT